Sequencing of this T cell receptor (beta chain) was carried out in a study of T-cell reconstitution after alpha-beta-depleted transplantation in children. Study-level points and caveats: Diversity and T-cell counts at one year after transplant derived mostly from new T cells.

Library preparation (for TCRbeta) was performed with unique molecular identifiers. TCRdb called the PCR reads again in MiXCR, with one record for every CDR3 protein. The sample comprises 480,000 or so distinct CDR3 sequences, 10% to 13% of which are singletons, and 2% to 2.5% rests with the top ten. In this sample, this clonotype turned up many times. Its antigen is undetermined. The CDR3 runs 17 residues. V lost 5 bases and J lost 6; bases outside the gene matches: 17. Germline values: CDR1 MDHEN, CDR2 SYDVKM. The chain is built from TRBV28 and TRBJ2-3, with 7 bases that match TRBD1. The sample in question was PBMCs, obtained before TCRalphabeta/CD19-depleted stem cell transplant. This receptor was obtained from a child aged 2 to 10 with inherited bone marrow failure, due to receive a stem cell transplant. The DNA for the CDR3 is TGTGCCAGCAGTCTGTCGGGGACAGCCATATCAAGGGATACGCAGTATTTT. This gives the protein CASSLSGTAISRDTQYF.